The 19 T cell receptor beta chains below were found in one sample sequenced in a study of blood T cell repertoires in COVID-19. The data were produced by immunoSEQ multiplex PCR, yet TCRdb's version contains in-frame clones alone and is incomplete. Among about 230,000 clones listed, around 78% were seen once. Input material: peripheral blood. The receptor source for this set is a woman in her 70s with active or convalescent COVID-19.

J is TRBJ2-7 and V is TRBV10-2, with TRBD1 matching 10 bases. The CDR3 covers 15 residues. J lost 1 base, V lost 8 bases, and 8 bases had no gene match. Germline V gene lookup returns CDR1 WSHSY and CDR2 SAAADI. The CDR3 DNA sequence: TGCGCCAGCGCCGCCGGGACAGGGGCATCCTACGAGCAGTACTTC. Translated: CASAAGTGASYEQYF.

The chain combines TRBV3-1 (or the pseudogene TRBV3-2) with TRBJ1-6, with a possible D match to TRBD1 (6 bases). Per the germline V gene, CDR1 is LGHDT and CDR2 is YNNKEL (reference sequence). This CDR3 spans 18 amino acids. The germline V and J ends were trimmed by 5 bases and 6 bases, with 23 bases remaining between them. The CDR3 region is CASSSGTGPGVGNSPLHF. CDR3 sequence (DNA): TGTGCCAGCAGCTCGGGAACAGGGCCCGGGGTGGGTAATTCACCCCTCCACTTT.

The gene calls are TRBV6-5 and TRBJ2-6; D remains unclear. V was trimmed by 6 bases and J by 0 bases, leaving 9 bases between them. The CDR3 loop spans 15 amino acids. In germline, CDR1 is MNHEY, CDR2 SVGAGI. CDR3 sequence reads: CASSTASSGANVLTF. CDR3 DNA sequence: TGTGCCAGCAGCACAGCAAGCTCTGGGGCCAACGTCCTGACTTTC.

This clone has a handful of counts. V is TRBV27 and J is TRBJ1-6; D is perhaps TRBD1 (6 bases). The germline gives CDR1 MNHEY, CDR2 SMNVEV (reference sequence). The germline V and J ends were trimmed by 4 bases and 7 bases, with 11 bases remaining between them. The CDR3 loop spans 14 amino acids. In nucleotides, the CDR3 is TGTGCCAGCAGTTCCGCAGGGGTAAATTCACCCCTCCACTTT. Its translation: CASSSAGVNSPLHF.

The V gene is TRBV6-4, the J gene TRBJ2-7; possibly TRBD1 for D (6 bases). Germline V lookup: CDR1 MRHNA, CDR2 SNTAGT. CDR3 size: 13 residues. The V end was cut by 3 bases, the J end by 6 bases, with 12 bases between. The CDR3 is CASSEATGTEQYF. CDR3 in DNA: TGTGCCAGCAGTGAAGCTACAGGGACCGAGCAGTACTTC.

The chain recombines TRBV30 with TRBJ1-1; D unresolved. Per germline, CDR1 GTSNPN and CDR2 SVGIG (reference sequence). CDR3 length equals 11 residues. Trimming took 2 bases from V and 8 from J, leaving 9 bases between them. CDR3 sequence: CAWSRGAEAFF. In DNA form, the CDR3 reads TGTGCCTGGAGTCGGGGTGCAGAAGCTTTCTTT.

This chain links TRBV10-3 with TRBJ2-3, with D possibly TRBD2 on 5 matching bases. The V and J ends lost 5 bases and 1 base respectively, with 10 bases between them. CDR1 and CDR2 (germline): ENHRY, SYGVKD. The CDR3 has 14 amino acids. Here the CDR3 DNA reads TGTGCCATCAGTAGAGCGGAGGGCACAGATACGCAGTATTTT. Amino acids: CAISRAEGTDTQYF.

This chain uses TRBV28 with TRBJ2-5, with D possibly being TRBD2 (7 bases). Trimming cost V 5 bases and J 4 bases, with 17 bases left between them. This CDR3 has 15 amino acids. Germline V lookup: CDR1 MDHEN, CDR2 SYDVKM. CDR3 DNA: TGTGCCAGCAGTCCGGGGCGGGGGCTGGGAGAGACCCAGTACTTC. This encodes CASSPGRGLGETQYF.

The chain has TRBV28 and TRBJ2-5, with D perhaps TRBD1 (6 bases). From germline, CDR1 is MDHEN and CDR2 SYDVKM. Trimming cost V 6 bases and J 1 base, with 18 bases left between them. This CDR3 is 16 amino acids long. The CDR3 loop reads CASRSSYGTLQETQYF. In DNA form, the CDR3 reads TGTGCCAGCAGGTCCTCCTACGGGACACTCCAAGAGACCCAGTACTTC.

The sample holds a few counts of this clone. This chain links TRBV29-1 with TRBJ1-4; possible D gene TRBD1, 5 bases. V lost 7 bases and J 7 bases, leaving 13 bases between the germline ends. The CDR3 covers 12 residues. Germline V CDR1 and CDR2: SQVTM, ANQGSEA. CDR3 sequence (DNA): TGCAGCGCCCAGATCCAGGGTGAAAAACTGTTTTTT. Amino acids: CSAQIQGEKLFF.

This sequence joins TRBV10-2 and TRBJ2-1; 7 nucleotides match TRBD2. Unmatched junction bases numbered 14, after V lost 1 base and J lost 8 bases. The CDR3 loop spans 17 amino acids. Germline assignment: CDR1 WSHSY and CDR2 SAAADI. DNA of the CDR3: TGCGCCAGCAGTGAGTATCCGGGACTAAAGATCGGCGATGAGCAGTTCTTC. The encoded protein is CASSEYPGLKIGDEQFF.

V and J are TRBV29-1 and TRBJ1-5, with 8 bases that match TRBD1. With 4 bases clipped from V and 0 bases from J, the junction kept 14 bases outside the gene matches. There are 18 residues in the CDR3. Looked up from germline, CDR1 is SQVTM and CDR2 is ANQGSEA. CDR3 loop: CSVVVGTGIWDSNQPQHF. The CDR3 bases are TGCAGCGTTGTAGTTGGGACAGGAATATGGGATAGCAATCAGCCCCAGCATTTT.

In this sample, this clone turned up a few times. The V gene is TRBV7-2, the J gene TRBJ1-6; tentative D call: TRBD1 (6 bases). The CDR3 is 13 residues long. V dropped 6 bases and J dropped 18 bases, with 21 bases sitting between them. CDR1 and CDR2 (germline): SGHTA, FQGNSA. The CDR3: CASSQSRGGVTHF. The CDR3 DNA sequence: TGTGCCAGCAGTCAATCCCGAGGGGGGGTAACCCACTTT.

Here the CDR3 reads CASSPSGGRGVTQYF. In nucleotides, the CDR3 is TGTGCCAGTAGCCCTAGCGGGGGGCGGGGGGTGACCCAGTACTTC. The chain is built from TRBV19 and TRBJ2-5; 11 nucleotides align to TRBD2. This CDR3 is built from 15 residues. Per the germline V gene, CDR1 is LNHDA and CDR2 is SQIVND (reference sequence). The V segment lost 6 bases and the J segment 7 bases; nucleotides outside the gene matches: 10.

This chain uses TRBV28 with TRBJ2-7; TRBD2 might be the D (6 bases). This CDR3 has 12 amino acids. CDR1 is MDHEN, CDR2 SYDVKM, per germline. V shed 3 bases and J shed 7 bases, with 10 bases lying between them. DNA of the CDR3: TGTGCCAGCAGTTTTGGGGGAGGTGAGCAGTACTTC. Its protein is CASSFGGGEQYF.

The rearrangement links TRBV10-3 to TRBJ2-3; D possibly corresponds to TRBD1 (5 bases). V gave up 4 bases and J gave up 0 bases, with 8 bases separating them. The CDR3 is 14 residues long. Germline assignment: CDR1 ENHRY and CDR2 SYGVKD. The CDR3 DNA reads TGTGCCATCAGTGTGGCAGGGAGCACAGATACGCAGTATTTT. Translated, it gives CAISVAGSTDTQYF.

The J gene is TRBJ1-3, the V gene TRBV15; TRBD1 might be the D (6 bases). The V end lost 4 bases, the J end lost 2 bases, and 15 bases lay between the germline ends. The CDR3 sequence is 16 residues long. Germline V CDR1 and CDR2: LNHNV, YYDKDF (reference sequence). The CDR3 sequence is CATSKDSFSAGNTIYF. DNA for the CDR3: TGTGCCACCAGCAAGGACAGTTTTAGTGCTGGAAACACCATATATTTT.

The CDR3 DNA reads TGTGCCAGCATTTCGGGATCCCCAGGGGATGGCTACGAGCAGTACTTC. It is translated as CASISGSPGDGYEQYF. The genes are TRBV28 and TRBJ2-7; weak D call: TRBD1 (6 bases). CDR1 is MDHEN, CDR2 SYDVKM, per germline. Trimming cost V 7 bases and J 3 bases, with 22 bases left between them. The CDR3 totals 16 residues.

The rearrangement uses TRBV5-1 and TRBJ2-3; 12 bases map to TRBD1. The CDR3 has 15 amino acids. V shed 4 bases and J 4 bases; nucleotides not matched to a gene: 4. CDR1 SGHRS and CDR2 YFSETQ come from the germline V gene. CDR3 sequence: CASSGGTGGPDTQYF. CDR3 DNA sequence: TGCGCCAGCAGCGGGGGGACAGGGGGCCCAGATACGCAGTATTTT.